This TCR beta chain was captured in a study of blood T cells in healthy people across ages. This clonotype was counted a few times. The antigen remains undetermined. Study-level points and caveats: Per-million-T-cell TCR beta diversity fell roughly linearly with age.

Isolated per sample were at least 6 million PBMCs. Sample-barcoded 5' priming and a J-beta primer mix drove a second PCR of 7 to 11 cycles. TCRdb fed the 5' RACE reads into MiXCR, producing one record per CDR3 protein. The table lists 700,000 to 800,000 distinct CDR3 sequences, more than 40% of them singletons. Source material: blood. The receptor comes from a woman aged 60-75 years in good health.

This chain's CDR3 is CASSFLAGSTDTQYF. Here the CDR3 DNA reads TGTGCCAGCAGTTTCTTAGCGGGCAGCACAGATACGCAGTATTTT. The chain uses TRBV27 and TRBJ2-3; TRBD2 matches 7 bases. The CDR3 has 15 residues. V lost 3 bases to trimming and J lost 0 bases; unmatched junction nucleotides: 3. Germline V CDR1 and CDR2: MNHEY, SMNVEV (reference sequence).